A selection of T cell receptor beta chains follows, all from one sample in a study of beta chain features in type 1 diabetes. Clones were sequenced by immunoSEQ multiplex PCR, and TCRdb holds only the in-frame ones, with some missing. Among about 900,000 clones listed, roughly a sixth were seen once. Sample: naive CD4+ T cells from blood. All receptors derive from a young woman in good health. Each CDR3 is given with its conserved first and last residue. A D gene is named only where the DNA matches it firmly. The size entry is marked missing in some rows and otherwise reads once, few, many or a size class.

j_call v_call d_call clone_size cdr3_nt cdr3_aa
TRBJ2-7 TRBV19 NA few TGTGCCAGTAGTATGGTCGGGGTGAGAGGTCTCGCCGCAATACATTACGAGCAGTACTTC CASSMVGVRGLAAIHYEQYF
TRBJ1-3 TRBV10-3 NA few TGTGCCATCAGTGAAGGGGTCTCTGGAAACACCATATATTTT CAISEGVSGNTIYF
TRBJ2-5 TRBV9 TRBD2 few TGTGCCAGCAGCGTAGGGCCTAGCGGACAAGAGACCCAGTACTTC CASSVGPSGQETQYF
TRBJ2-1 TRBV7-2 TRBD2 few TGTGCCAGCAGTAGATCTAGCGGTGCTGGAGAGCAGTTCTTC CASSRSSGAGEQFF
TRBJ1-2 TRBV19 NA few TGTGCCAGTAGCCCGTCTACTCTCTTTAACTATGGCTACACCTTC CASSPSTLFNYGYTF
TRBJ1-2 TRBV6-5 TRBD1 few TGTGCCAGCACCCGACTCCAGGGGGCAGATGGCTACACCTTC CASTRLQGADGYTF
TRBJ2-3 TRBV29-1 NA few TGCAGCGTTTCTCGACGAGATACGCAGTATTTT CSVSRRDTQYF
TRBJ1-2 TRBV14 TRBD1 few TGTGCCAGCAGCCAACTCGGACAGGGGATCTATGGCTACACCTTC CASSQLGQGIYGYTF
TRBJ2-7 TRBV10-3 NA few TGTGCCATCAGCGACGGTTCGTGGGGCGAGCAGTACTTC CAISDGSWGEQYF
TRBJ1-2 TRBV4-3 TRBD1 NA TGCGCCAGCAGCCAAGAGGGGACAGGGGTCGGCTACACCTTC CASSQEGTGVGYTF
TRBJ2-5 TRBV7-2 TRBD2 NA TGTGCCAGCAGCTTCAATAGCGGGATAGGGGTGACCCAGTACTTC CASSFNSGIGVTQYF
TRBJ2-3 TRBV4-3 TRBD2 NA TGCGCCAGCAGCCAAGAGTTCGTCAGGGCTCCTAGCGGGAGGGGTGCAGATACGCAGTATTTT CASSQEFVRAPSGRGADTQYF
TRBJ2-7 TRBV7-2 NA few TGTGCCAGCAGCTCATCACCCTACGAGCAGTACTTC CASSSSPYEQYF
TRBJ2-3 TRBV7-3 TRBD1 NA TGTGCCAGCAGCTTAGGGACAGTTAGCACAGATACGCAGTATTTT CASSLGTVSTDTQYF
TRBJ2-7 TRBV25-1 TRBD1 few TGTGCCAGCAGTGCGACAGGGCACCTCTCCTACGAGCAGTACTTC CASSATGHLSYEQYF
TRBJ1-2 TRBV25-1 NA few TGTGCCAGCAGTGAATCAAGGGGCGGCAATAGGAACTATGGCTACACCTTC CASSESRGGNRNYGYTF
TRBJ2-1 TRBV11-3 NA few TGTGCCAGCAGCTTTGGGGGCCCCTACAATGAGCAGTTCTTC CASSFGGPYNEQFF
TRBJ2-2 TRBV7-2 NA few TGTGCCAGCAGCTTAGTTAGGGCCTGGGAGGACACCGGGGAGCTGTTTTTT CASSLVRAWEDTGELFF
TRBJ2-4 TRBV7-9 NA few TGTGCCAGCAGCTTTGGCGAAGGAGCCCTTCAGTACTTC CASSFGEGALQYF
TRBJ2-7 TRBV9 NA few TGTGCCAGCAGCGTAAGCTATTGGACCTACGAGCAGTACTTC CASSVSYWTYEQYF
TRBJ2-7 TRBV5-1 TRBD2 few TGCGCCAGCAGCACTAGCGGGAGCTCCTACGAGCAGTACTTC CASSTSGSSYEQYF